The 8 T cell receptor beta chains presented below share a single source sample, sequenced in a study of response to subunit inactivated influenza vaccine. One entry per CDR3 protein, called by TCRdb with MiXCR from the RT-PCR reads. The table lists about 780,000 distinct CDR3 sequences, around 20% of them singletons. The input for sequencing was PBMCs from blood, taken 5 days after vaccination. These receptors were collected from a man in his fifties who received an inactivated influenza vaccine.

This clonotype was detected ten times or more. This sequence joins TRBV5-1 and TRBJ2-3, with D possibly matching TRBD1 (6 bases). CDR1 is SGHRS and CDR2 is YFSETQ in the germline V gene. The CDR3 loop spans 16 amino acids. Trimming took off 4 bases at V and 1 base at J, with 16 bases between the two ends. The CDR3 DNA reads TGCGCCAGCAGCCCAGATGGACAGAAAGGCACAGATACGCAGTATTTT. Protein sequence: CASSPDGQKGTDTQYF.

This clonotype came up a few times. The gene calls are TRBV7-2 and TRBJ2-7, with 7 bases lining up with TRBD2. This CDR3 comprises 15 residues. With V trimmed by 1 base and J by 2 bases, 5 bases remained unmatched. CDR1 is SGHTA and CDR2 is FQGNSA in the germline V gene. The CDR3 nucleotides are TGTGCCAGCAGCTTAGATCCTAGCGGAACCTACGAGCAGTACTTC. Amino acids: CASSLDPSGTYEQYF. Based on the CDR3 plus reference TRBV7-2 and TRBJ2-7, the full variable domain is GAGVSQSPSNKVTEKGKDVELRCDPISGHTALYWYRQSLGQGLEFLIYFQGNSAPDKSGLPSDRFSAERTGGSVSTLTIQRTQQEDSAVYLCASSLDPSGTYEQYFGPGTRLTVT.

This chain uses TRBV30 with TRBJ2-1; TRBD1 agrees at 9 bases. The germline V gene has CDR1 GTSNPN and CDR2 SVGIG (reference sequence). The CDR3 runs to 17 residues. V lost 2 bases to trimming and J lost 5 bases; unmatched junction nucleotides: 13. CDR3 nucleotides: TGTGCCTGGAGTCCCAAGTCCGGGACAGGGAGAAACAATGAGCAGTTCTTC. Protein product: CAWSPKSGTGRNNEQFF.

This clonotype was found a few times. The rearrangement joins TRBV29-1 to TRBJ1-4; TRBD1 agrees at 8 bases. The V gene end was trimmed by 4 bases and the J gene end by 5 bases; junction bases not matched to a gene: 3. Germline V gene data show CDR1 as SQVTM and CDR2 as ANQGSEA. There are 13 residues in the CDR3. This CDR3 is CSVGGTGNEKLFF. The CDR3 region has the DNA TGCAGCGTTGGGGGGACAGGAAATGAAAAACTGTTTTTT.

This clonotype was counted between two and nine times. This chain uses TRBV20-1 with TRBJ2-2, with TRBD1 matching over 9 bases. The CDR3 contains 16 residues. The ends lost 0 bases at V and 1 base at J; junction bases unmatched: 3. The germline V gene has CDR1 DFQATT and CDR2 SNEGSKA (reference sequence). CDR3 sequence (DNA): TGCAGTGCTAGAGACGTGGGACAGGGGAACACCGGGGAGCTGTTTTTT. Its translation is CSARDVGQGNTGELFF.

The sample holds many counts of this clonotype. This chain joins TRBV11-2 and TRBJ2-1, with 10 bases that match TRBD2. The CDR3 has 19 amino acids. Germline V gives CDR1 SGHAT, CDR2 FQNNGV. Trimming cost V 8 bases and J 0 bases; bases outside gene matches: 16. For the CDR3, the DNA is TGTGCCAGCGCATGGGACGCTAGCGGGGGAATGAGCTCCTACAATGAGCAGTTCTTC. Translated, it gives CASAWDASGGMSSYNEQFF.

CDR3 sequence reads: CSAPRKRSSYNEQFF. CDR3 sequence (DNA): TGCAGTGCTCCCCGAAAGCGGAGCTCCTACAATGAGCAGTTCTTC. V and J are TRBV20-1 and TRBJ2-1; tentatively, D is TRBD2 (5 bases). V dropped 5 bases and J dropped 0 bases, with 14 bases sitting between them. The germline CDR1 and CDR2 sequences are DFQATT and SNEGSKA (reference sequence). The CDR3 length is 15 residues.

The chain links TRBV10-3 to TRBJ1-5; D uncertain. Germline V CDR1 and CDR2: ENHRY, SYGVKD. The CDR3 length is 15 residues. V was cut by 3 bases and J by 1 base, with 10 bases left in between. The CDR3, as DNA: TGTGCCATCAGTGATGGGCAGCTAAGCAATCAGCCCCAGCATTTT. This encodes CAISDGQLSNQPQHF.